Below, one T cell receptor (beta chain) is given with its context. The antigen remains unidentified. The data derive from a study of CD8+CD57+ T cells in acquired aplastic anemia. Across the study: Sorted CD4+ and CD8+ cells gave a mean 3.2 ug DNA, range about 0.2 to 27.4 ug. Healthy-donor CD4+ cells averaged approximately 10 million reads. Study conclusions and caveats: Patients had approximately 29 CD8+ CDR3 sequences in common with controls (the shared set). Statistical testing detected no significant gap in CD8+ Simpson's diversity between patients and controls.

TCR beta VDJ and CDR3 profiles were obtained from a genomic DNA template. TCRdb redid the calling of the reads with MiXCR, one entry per CDR3 protein. The sample lists 400,000 to 450,000 distinct CDR3 sequences, 55% to 70% occurring once. The specimen sequenced was sorted CD4+, CD8+, or CD8+CD57+ T cells (not recorded which) from PBMCs. The receptor was isolated from a human donor in good health, serving as a control.

In nucleotides, the CDR3 is TGTGCCAGTAGTTGGGGACAGGGAGTAACCGGGGAGCTGTTTTTT. Its protein is CASSWGQGVTGELFF. V usage is TRBV19 and J usage is TRBJ2-2, with 9 positions matching TRBD1. This CDR3 has 15 residues. CDR1 is LNHDA, CDR2 SQIVND, per germline (reference sequence). V lost 5 bases and J lost 5; bases outside the gene matches: 6.